This T cell receptor (beta chain) was observed in a study of T cell repertoires in cytomegalovirus infection. Study background: Shared public TCR beta signatures pointed to both CMV infection and a matching HLA type.

The germline gives CDR1 DFQATT, CDR2 SNEGSKA (reference sequence). This CDR3 has 14 residues. Trimming cost V 5 bases and J 13 bases, with 21 bases left between them. General study results and limits: Public TCR beta family frequency separated CMV-and-HLA carriers, including in an independent cohort. Dominating the ex vivo response were HLA-C-restricted CMV-specific TCR beta clonotypes.

Only a few counts were recorded for this clonotype. Antigen unknown. TCRdb analysed the reads with MiXCR anew, one entry per CDR3 protein. This table holds 100,000 to 150,000 distinct CDR3 sequences, almost 9% found once. The sample comprised PBMCs. V gene TRBV20-1 combines with J gene TRBJ1-6; D is perhaps TRBD1 (5 bases). This clonotype was sampled from a human donor in good health (CMV status not recorded). Some clones in this sample may be carry-over from other donors' samples. CDR3 region: CSASSGGDISPLHF. The CDR3 DNA sequence: TGCAGTGCTTCAAGCGGGGGGGATATATCCCCCCTCCACTTT.